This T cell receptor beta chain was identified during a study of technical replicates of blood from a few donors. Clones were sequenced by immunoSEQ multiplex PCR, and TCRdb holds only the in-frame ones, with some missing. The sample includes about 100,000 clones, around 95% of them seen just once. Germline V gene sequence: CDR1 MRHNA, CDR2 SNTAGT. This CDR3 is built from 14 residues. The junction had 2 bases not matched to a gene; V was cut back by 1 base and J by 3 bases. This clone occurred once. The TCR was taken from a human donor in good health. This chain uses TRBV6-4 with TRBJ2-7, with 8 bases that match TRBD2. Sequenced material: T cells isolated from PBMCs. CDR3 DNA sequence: TGTGCCAGCAGTGACTTGCGGGGGGACTACGAGCAGTACTTC. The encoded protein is CASSDLRGDYEQYF.